This paragraph reports one TCR beta chain. The sample originates from a study of cytomegalovirus exposure and HLA in healthy donors. Trimming pared 8 bases from V and 2 bases from J, leaving 16 bases between. The length of the CDR3 is 15 residues. Per germline, CDR1 MNHEY and CDR2 SVGAGI. The PCR ran on 60 Vbeta and 13 Jbeta primers. The table came from immunoSEQ multiplex PCR; TCRdb's copy has only in-frame clones and leaves some out. Its clone listing holds over 110,000 clones. This clonotype originated in a male donor in good health and CMV-seronegative. The chain couples TRBV6-5 to TRBJ2-1; perhaps TRBD1 as D (6 bases). The source material was PBMCs. The CDR3 nucleotides are TGTGCCAGCCGTTCAGGGGCCTTGGCCTACAATGAGCAGTTCTTC. Translation: CASRSGALAYNEQFF.